The next 12 T cell receptor beta chains were all read from a single sample in a study of blood T cell repertoires in COVID-19. TCRdb keeps only in-frame clones here, not all; method: immunoSEQ multiplex PCR. The data contain approximately 54,000 clones, about four fifths of them singletons. The material sequenced was peripheral blood. These receptors all come from an older woman with acute or convalescent COVID-19.

The J gene is TRBJ1-5, the V gene TRBV7-2; D is perhaps TRBD1 (5 bases). Germline-derived CDR1 and CDR2 are SGHTA and FQGNSA. V was cut by 8 bases and J by 4 bases, with 15 bases left in between. The CDR3 covers 14 residues. The CDR3 spells CASAGVFGNQPQHF. In DNA, the CDR3 is TGTGCCAGCGCGGGGGTATTTGGGAATCAGCCCCAGCATTTT.

The chain carries TRBV29-1 and TRBJ1-1, with D possibly TRBD1 on 6 matching bases. Trimming cost V 7 bases and J 0 bases, with 12 bases left between them. CDR1 is SQVTM, CDR2 ANQGSEA, per germline. The CDR3 sequence is 13 residues long. The CDR3 reads CSAGEGVNTEAFF. The DNA for the CDR3 is TGCAGCGCAGGGGAGGGGGTGAACACTGAAGCTTTCTTT.

The chain links TRBV5-1 to TRBJ2-5; TRBD1 matches at 8 bases. There are 16 residues in the CDR3. The ends lost 3 bases at V and 4 bases at J; junction bases unmatched: 11. The germline V gene has CDR1 SGHRS and CDR2 YFSETQ. DNA for the CDR3: TGCGCCAGCAGCTCGAGTCCGACAGGGGTAGGAGAGACCCAGTACTTC. Its translation is CASSSSPTGVGETQYF.

The genes are TRBV6-5 and TRBJ1-2, with D unclear. This CDR3 contains 13 residues. Looked up from germline, CDR1 is MNHEY and CDR2 is SVGAGI. With 6 bases removed from V and 11 bases from J, the gap between germline ends came to 19 bases. The CDR3 region is CASSLLGRAQYTF. CDR3 DNA sequence: TGTGCCAGCAGCCTTCTGGGGAGGGCCCAGTACACCTTC.

The chain joins TRBV5-1 to TRBJ1-4, with D maybe TRBD1 (6 bases). Per the germline V gene, CDR1 is SGHRS and CDR2 is YFSETQ. This CDR3 is 15 amino acids long. The ends were cut back, 0 bases at V and 8 bases at J, with 14 bases in the middle. DNA of the CDR3: TGCGCCAGCAGCTTGGAACAGGGCTGGGGGGAAAAACTGTTTTTT. This codes for CASSLEQGWGEKLFF.

This chain connects TRBV10-1 to TRBJ2-5; tentative D call: TRBD2 (5 bases). The CDR3 has 14 residues. Trimming removed 6 bases from V and 5 bases from J, with 16 bases in between. The V gene's germline CDR1 is WNHNN and CDR2 SYGVQD (reference sequence). The CDR3 DNA is TGCGCCAGCAGCGGCAAGCCTGCGGGCGAGACCCAGTACTTC. This codes for CASSGKPAGETQYF.

This clone was seen once. V usage is TRBV6-6 and J usage is TRBJ1-4; 9 nucleotides agree with TRBD1. Germline assignment: CDR1 MNHNY and CDR2 SVGAGI (reference sequence). With V trimmed by 6 bases and J by 3 bases, 2 bases remained unmatched. The CDR3 loop spans 14 amino acids. The CDR3 loop is CASRRQGANEKLFF. CDR3 sequence (DNA): TGTGCCAGCAGAAGACAGGGGGCTAATGAAAAACTGTTTTTT.

The chain is built from TRBV12-3 or TRBV12-4 and TRBJ1-3, with TRBD1 as a possible D gene (5 bases). The CDR3 contains 12 residues. Trimming left V 10 bases short and J 2 bases short, with 9 bases between. The DNA for the CDR3 is TGTGCCACTACGGGGGCTGGAAACACCATATATTTT. Its translation: CATTGAGNTIYF.

The chain employs TRBV2 and TRBJ2-2, with 8 bases identical to TRBD1. V lost 2 bases, J lost 4 bases, and 9 bases stayed unmatched. Germline CDR1 reads SNHLY; CDR2 reads FYNNEI. The CDR3 length is 17 residues. The CDR3 protein is CASSELTGTGPTGELFF. The CDR3 coding sequence is TGTGCCAGCAGTGAACTGACCGGGACAGGTCCCACCGGGGAGCTGTTTTTT.

The chain uses TRBV3-1 (or the pseudogene TRBV3-2) and TRBJ1-2; TRBD1 might be the D (5 bases). CDR1 LGHDT and CDR2 YNNKEL come from the germline V gene (reference sequence). Trimming removed 0 bases at V and 3 bases at J, with 11 bases between. The CDR3 sequence is 15 residues long. Written as DNA, the CDR3 is TGTGCCAGCAGCCAAGATGGGGCCTTCTACTATGGCTACACCTTC. Translated, it gives CASSQDGAFYYGYTF.

This clone was seen just once. This sequence joins TRBV10-1 and TRBJ2-7, with 10 bases fitting TRBD1. The CDR3 length is 12 residues. Germline V CDR1 and CDR2: WNHNN, SYGVQD (reference sequence). V dropped 10 bases and J dropped 6; count of bases not matched to a gene: 6. Here the CDR3 reads CATGTGVGEQYF. The CDR3 bases are TGCGCCACCGGGACAGGGGTGGGCGAGCAGTACTTC.

The CDR3 loop is CASSVAGTSHETQYF. The CDR3 coding sequence is TGTGCCAGCAGCGTAGCCGGGACATCCCATGAGACCCAGTACTTC. This rearrangement joins TRBV9 to TRBJ2-5, with TRBD1 as a possible D gene (6 bases). The V gene's germline CDR1 is SGDLS and CDR2 YYNGEE. Trimming removed 0 bases from V and 5 bases from J, with 14 bases in between. There are 15 residues in the CDR3.